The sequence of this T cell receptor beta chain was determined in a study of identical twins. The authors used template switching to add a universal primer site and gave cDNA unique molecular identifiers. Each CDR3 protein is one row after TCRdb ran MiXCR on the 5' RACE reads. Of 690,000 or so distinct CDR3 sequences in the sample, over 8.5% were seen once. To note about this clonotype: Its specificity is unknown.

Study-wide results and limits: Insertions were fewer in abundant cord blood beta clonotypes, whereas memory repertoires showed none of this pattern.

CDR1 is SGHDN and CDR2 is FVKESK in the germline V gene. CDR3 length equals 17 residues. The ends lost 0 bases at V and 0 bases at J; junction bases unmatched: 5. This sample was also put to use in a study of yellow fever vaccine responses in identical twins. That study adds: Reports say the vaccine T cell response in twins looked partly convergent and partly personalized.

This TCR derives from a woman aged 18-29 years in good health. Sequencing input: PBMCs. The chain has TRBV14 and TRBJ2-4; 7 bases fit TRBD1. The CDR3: CASSQERQGLAKNIQYF. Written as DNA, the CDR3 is TGTGCCAGCAGCCAAGAACGACAGGGCTTAGCCAAAAACATTCAGTACTTC.